This TCR beta chain was documented in a study of response to subunit inactivated influenza vaccine. V lost 10 bases and J lost 2; bases outside the gene matches: 9. CDR3 length equals 14 residues. Looked up from germline, CDR1 is MNHEY and CDR2 is SMNVEV (reference sequence). TCRdb re-called the RT-PCR reads with MiXCR, one entry per CDR3 protein. Of about 160,000 distinct CDR3 sequences listed, about 11% were seen once; the top ten hold around 12%. Study-wide results and caveats: Each seasonal flu vaccination may recruit only limited new T cells, authors suggested.

This clonotype was observed a handful of times. Its antigen remains unidentified. The clonotype comes from a man aged 45-65 years who received an inactivated influenza vaccine. The V and J genes are TRBV27 and TRBJ2-3, with 7 bases aligning to TRBD1. Source: non-naive T cells sorted from PBMCs, taken roughly 48 days after vaccination. The chain's CDR3 is CATAKGANTDTQYF. CDR3 nucleotides: TGTGCCACCGCCAAGGGGGCGAACACAGATACGCAGTATTTT.